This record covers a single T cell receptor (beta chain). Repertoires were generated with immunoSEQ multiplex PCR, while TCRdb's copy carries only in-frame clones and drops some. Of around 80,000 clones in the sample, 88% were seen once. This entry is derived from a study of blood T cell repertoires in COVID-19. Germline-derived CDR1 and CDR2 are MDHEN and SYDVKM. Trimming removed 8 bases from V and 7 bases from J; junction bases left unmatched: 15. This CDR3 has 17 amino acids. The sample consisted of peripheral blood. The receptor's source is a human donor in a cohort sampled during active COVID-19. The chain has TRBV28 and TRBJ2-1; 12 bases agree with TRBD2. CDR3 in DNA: TGTGCCAGCCTTACTAGCGGGAGGAGCCTGGGAGATAATGAGCAGTTCTTC. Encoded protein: CASLTSGRSLGDNEQFF.